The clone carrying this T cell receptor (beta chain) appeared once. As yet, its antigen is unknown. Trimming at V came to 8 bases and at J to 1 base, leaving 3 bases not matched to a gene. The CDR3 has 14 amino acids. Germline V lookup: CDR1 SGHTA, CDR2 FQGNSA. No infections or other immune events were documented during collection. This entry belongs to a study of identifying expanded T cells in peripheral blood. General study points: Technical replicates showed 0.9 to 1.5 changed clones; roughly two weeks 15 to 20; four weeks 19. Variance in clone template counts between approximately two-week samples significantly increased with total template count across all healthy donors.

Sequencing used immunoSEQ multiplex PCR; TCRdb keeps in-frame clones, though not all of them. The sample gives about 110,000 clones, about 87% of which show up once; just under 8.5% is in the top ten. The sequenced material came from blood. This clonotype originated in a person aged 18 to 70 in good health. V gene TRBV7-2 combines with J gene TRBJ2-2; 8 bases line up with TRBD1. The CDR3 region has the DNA TGTGCCAGCCAGGACAGGGTGAACACCGGGGAGCTGTTTTTT. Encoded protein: CASQDRVNTGELFF.